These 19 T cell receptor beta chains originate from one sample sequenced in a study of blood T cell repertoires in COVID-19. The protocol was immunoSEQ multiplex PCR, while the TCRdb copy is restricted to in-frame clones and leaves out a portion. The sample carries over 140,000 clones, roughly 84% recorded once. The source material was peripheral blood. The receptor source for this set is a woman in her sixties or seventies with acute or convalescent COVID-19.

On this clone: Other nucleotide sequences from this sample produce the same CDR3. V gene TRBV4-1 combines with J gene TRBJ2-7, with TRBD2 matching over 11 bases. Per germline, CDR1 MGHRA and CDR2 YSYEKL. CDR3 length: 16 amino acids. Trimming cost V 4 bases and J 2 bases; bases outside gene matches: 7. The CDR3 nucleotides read TGCGCCAGCAGCCCCACAGGGACTAGCGGTACCTACGAGCAGTACTTC. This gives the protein CASSPTGTSGTYEQYF.

CDR3 DNA sequence: TGTGCCAGCAGTAGGTTACAGGGGAACACTGAAGCTTTCTTT. Amino acids: CASSRLQGNTEAFF. The chain has TRBV28 and TRBJ1-1, with TRBD1 as a possible D gene (6 bases). Germline assignment: CDR1 MDHEN and CDR2 SYDVKM. The CDR3 consists of 14 residues. With 5 bases removed from V and 1 base from J, the gap between germline ends came to 11 bases.

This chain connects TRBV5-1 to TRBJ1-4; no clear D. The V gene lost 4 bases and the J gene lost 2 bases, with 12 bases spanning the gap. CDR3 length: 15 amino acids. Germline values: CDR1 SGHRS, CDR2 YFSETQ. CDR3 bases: TGCGCCAGCAGCCCCTCCCGACTCACTAATGAAAAACTGTTTTTT. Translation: CASSPSRLTNEKLFF.

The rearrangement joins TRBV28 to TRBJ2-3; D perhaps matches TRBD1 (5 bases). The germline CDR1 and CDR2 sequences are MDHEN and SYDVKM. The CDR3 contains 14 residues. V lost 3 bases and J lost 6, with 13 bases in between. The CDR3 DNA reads TGTGCCAGCAGTTTCGTAGGGGCAAGGGATACGCAGTATTTT. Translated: CASSFVGARDTQYF.

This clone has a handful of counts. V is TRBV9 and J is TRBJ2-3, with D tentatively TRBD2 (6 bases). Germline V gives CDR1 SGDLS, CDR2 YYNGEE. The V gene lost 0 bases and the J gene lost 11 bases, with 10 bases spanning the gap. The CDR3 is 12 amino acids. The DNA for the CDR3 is TGTGCCAGCAGCGTAGGGGGCGGGGTGCAGTATTTT. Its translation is CASSVGGGVQYF.

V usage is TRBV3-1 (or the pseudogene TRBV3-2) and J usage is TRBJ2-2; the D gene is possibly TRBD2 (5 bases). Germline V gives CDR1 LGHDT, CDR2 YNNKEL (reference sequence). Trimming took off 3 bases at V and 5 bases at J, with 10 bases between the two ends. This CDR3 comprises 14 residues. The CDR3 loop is CASSQWEQTGELFF. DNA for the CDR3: TGTGCCAGCAGCCAGTGGGAGCAAACCGGGGAGCTGTTTTTT.

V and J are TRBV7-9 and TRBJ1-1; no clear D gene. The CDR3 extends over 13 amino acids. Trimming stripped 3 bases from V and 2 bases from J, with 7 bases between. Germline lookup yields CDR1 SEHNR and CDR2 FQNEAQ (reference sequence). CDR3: CASSFPPNTEAFF. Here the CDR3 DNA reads TGTGCCAGCAGCTTCCCCCCTAACACTGAAGCTTTCTTT. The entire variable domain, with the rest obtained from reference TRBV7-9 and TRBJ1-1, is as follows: DTGVSQNPRHKITKRGQNVTFRCDPISEHNRLYWYRQTLGQGPEFLTYFQNEAQLEKSRLLSDRFSAERPKGSFSTLEIQRTEQGDSAMYLCASSFPPNTEAFFGQGTRLTVV.

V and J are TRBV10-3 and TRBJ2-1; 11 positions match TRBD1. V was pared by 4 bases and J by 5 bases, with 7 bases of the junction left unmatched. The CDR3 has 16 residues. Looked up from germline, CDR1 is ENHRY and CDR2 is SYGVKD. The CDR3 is CAISASGTGGDNEQFF. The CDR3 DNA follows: TGTGCCATCAGTGCGTCCGGGACAGGGGGTGACAATGAGCAGTTCTTC.

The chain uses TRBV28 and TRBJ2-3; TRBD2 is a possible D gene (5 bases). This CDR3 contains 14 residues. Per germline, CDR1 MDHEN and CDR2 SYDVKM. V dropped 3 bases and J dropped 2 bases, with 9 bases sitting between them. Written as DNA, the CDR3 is TGTGCCAGCAGTTTGAGGGCCACCACAGATACGCAGTATTTT. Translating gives CASSLRATTDTQYF.

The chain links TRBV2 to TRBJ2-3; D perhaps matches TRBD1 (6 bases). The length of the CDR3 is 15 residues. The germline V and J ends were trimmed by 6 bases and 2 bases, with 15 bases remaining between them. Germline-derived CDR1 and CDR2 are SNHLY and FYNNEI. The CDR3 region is CASSKLGQTTDTQYF. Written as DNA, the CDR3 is TGTGCCAGCAGCAAGCTCGGACAGACCACAGATACGCAGTATTTT.

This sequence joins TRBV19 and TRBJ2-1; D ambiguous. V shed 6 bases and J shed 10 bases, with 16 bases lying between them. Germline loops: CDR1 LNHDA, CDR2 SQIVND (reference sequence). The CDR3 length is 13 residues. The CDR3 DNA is TGTGCCAGTAGACCCTTCCGTTCGGAGGAGCAGTTCTTC. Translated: CASRPFRSEEQFF.

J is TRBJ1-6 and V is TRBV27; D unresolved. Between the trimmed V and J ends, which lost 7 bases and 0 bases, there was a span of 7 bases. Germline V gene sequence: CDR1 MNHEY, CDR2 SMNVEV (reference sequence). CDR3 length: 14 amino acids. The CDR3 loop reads CASTRSSYNSPLHF. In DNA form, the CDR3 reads TGTGCCAGCACCCGCAGCTCCTATAATTCACCCCTCCACTTT.

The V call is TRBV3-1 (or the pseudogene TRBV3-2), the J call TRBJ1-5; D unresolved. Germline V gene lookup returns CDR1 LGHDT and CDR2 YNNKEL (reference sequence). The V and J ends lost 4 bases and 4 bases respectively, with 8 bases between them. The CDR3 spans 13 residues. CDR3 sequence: CASSLQWNQPQHF. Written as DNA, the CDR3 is TGTGCCAGCAGCCTTCAGTGGAATCAGCCCCAGCATTTT.

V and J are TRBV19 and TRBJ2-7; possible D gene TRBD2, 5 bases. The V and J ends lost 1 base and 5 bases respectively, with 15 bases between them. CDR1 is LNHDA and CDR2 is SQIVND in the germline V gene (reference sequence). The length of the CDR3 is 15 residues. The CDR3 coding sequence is TGTGCCAGTAGTATAGGGAGCGGTTACCTGAACGAGCAGTACTTC. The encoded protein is CASSIGSGYLNEQYF.

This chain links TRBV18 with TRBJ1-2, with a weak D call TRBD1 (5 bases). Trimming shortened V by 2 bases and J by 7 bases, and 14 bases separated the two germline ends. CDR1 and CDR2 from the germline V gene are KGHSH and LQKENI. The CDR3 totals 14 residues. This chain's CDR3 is CASSPGQGRGGYTF. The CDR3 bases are TGTGCCAGCTCACCAGGTCAGGGTCGCGGTGGCTACACCTTC. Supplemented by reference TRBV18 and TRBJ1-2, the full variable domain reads NAGVMQNPRHLVRRRGQEARLRCSPMKGHSHVYWYRQLPEEGLKFMVYLQKENIIDESGMPKERFSAEFPKEGPSILRIQQVVRGDSAAYFCASSPGQGRGGYTFGSGTRLTVV.

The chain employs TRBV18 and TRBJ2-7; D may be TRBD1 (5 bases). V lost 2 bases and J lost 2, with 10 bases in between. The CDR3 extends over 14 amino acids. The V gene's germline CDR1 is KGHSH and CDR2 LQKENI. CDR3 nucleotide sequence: TGTGCCAGCTCACCAGGGGCAGGACCCTACGAGCAGTACTTC. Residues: CASSPGAGPYEQYF.

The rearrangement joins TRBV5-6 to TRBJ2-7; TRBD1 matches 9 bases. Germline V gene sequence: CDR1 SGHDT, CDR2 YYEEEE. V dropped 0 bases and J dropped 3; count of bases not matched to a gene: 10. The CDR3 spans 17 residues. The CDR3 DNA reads TGTGCCAGCAGCTTGGATCGACCGGGACAGGGCCTCTACGAGCAGTACTTC. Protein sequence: CASSLDRPGQGLYEQYF.

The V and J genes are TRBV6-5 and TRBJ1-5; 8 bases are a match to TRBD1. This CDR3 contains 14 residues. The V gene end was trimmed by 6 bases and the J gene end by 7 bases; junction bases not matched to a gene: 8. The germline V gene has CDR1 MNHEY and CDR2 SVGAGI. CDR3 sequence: CASSQGAGGQPQHF. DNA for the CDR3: TGTGCCAGCAGCCAGGGGGCTGGGGGACAGCCCCAGCATTTT.

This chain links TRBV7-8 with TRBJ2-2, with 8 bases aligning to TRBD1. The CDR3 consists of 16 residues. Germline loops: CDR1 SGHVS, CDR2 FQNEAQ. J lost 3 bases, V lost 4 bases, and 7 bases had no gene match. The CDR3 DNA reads TGTGCCAGCAGCTCAGGAGGACAGGGCGACACCGGGGAGCTGTTTTTT. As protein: CASSSGGQGDTGELFF.